This TCR beta chain emerged from a study of Graves' ophthalmopathy and Graves' hyperthyroidism. Germline V gene sequence: CDR1 MDHEN, CDR2 SYDVKM. CDR3 length: 12 residues. V lost 2 bases, J lost 8 bases, and 9 bases lay in between. The authors isolated PBMCs from over 7.5 ml of fresh peripheral blood. This clonotype was found many times. Amplifying from RNA transcripts, the study obtained TCR beta CDR3 regions. In the first round, RT-PCR was carried out with HTBI primers, and a multiplex PCR formed the second round. TCRdb re-derived calls from the multiplex PCR reads in MiXCR, one entry per CDR3 protein. Among roughly 500,000 distinct CDR3 sequences listed, 13% to 15% were seen once.

Sequencing used blood. The sequence derives from a woman in her 30s with Graves' ophthalmopathy. J is TRBJ1-2 and V is TRBV28; D is unresolved. Here the CDR3 DNA reads TGTGCCAGCAGTTTACTTGGTGGAGGCTACACCTTC. The encoded protein is CASSLLGGGYTF.